A selection of T cell receptor beta chains follows, all from one sample in a study of blood T cell repertoires in COVID-19. Some clones are missing from TCRdb's copy, which holds only in-frame ones; the method was immunoSEQ multiplex PCR. In the table there are about 73,000 clones, 89% of which are singletons. Sequenced: peripheral blood. The receptor source for this set is a man older than 75 with acute or convalescent COVID-19. Both conserved end residues are part of each CDR3. Each record gives: V gene, CDR3 length, clone size, D gene, J gene, CDR3 protein, CDR3 DNA. A D gene is named only where the DNA matches it firmly. Size tells how often a clone was seen (once, few, many) or the class of an expanded clone, and some rows leave it out.

v_call: TRBV30; cdr3_length: 13; clone_size: once; d_call: -; j_call: TRBJ2-7; cdr3_aa: CARRAVDSYEQYF; cdr3_nt: TGTGCCCGCCGTGCGGTGGACTCCTACGAGCAGTACTTC
v_call: TRBV7-2; cdr3_length: 13; clone_size: -; d_call: -; j_call: TRBJ1-2; cdr3_aa: CASSLEAGLGYTF; cdr3_nt: TGTGCCAGCAGCTTAGAGGCGGGGCTAGGCTACACCTTC
v_call: TRBV24-1; cdr3_length: 13; clone_size: -; d_call: -; j_call: TRBJ2-2; cdr3_aa: CATSPGMIGELFF; cdr3_nt: TGTGCCACCTCCCCAGGGATGATCGGGGAGCTGTTTTTT
v_call: TRBV11-3; cdr3_length: 14; clone_size: once; d_call: TRBD1; j_call: TRBJ1-5; cdr3_aa: CASSLRGGEQPQHF; cdr3_nt: TGTGCCAGCAGCTTAAGAGGGGGCGAGCAGCCCCAGCATTTT
v_call: TRBV25-1; cdr3_length: 14; clone_size: -; d_call: -; j_call: TRBJ2-4; cdr3_aa: CASSPFGQKNIQYF; cdr3_nt: TGTGCCAGCAGTCCTTTCGGACAGAAAAACATTCAGTACTTC
v_call: TRBV19; cdr3_length: 15; clone_size: -; d_call: TRBD1; j_call: TRBJ1-5; cdr3_aa: CASSTPGQGNQPQHF; cdr3_nt: TGTGCCAGTAGTACTCCGGGACAGGGTAATCAGCCCCAGCATTTT
v_call: TRBV4-1; cdr3_length: 16; clone_size: -; d_call: -; j_call: TRBJ1-3; cdr3_aa: CASSRPYRDRTNTIYF; cdr3_nt: TGCGCCAGCAGCCGCCCCTACAGGGATAGGACAAACACCATATATTTT
v_call: TRBV2; cdr3_length: 15; clone_size: -; d_call: -; j_call: TRBJ1-4; cdr3_aa: CASSRDSATNEKLFF; cdr3_nt: TGTGCCAGCAGTAGAGACAGTGCAACTAATGAAAAACTGTTTTTT
v_call: TRBV5-1; cdr3_length: 16; clone_size: -; d_call: TRBD1; j_call: TRBJ2-4; cdr3_aa: CASSDRNRGQKNIQYF; cdr3_nt: TGCGCCAGCAGCGATAGAAACAGGGGGCAGAAAAACATTCAGTACTTC
v_call: TRBV6-5; cdr3_length: 15; clone_size: -; d_call: TRBD2; j_call: TRBJ2-1; cdr3_aa: CASRSGTSGYNEQFF; cdr3_nt: TGTGCCAGCAGGTCCGGGACTAGCGGGTACAATGAGCAGTTCTTC
v_call: TRBV29-1; cdr3_length: 10; clone_size: -; d_call: -; j_call: TRBJ1-1; cdr3_aa: CAAGGTEAFF; cdr3_nt: TGCGCCGCCGGGGGCACTGAAGCTTTCTTT
v_call: TRBV18; cdr3_length: 14; clone_size: -; d_call: TRBD1; j_call: TRBJ1-4; cdr3_aa: CASSSGTVNEKLFF; cdr3_nt: TGTGCCAGCTCATCTGGGACAGTTAATGAAAAACTGTTTTTT
v_call: TRBV5-6; cdr3_length: 13; clone_size: -; d_call: -; j_call: TRBJ2-7; cdr3_aa: CASSPAGAYEQYF; cdr3_nt: TGTGCCAGCAGCCCGGCCGGGGCCTACGAGCAGTACTTC
v_call: TRBV7-9; cdr3_length: 14; clone_size: -; d_call: TRBD1; j_call: TRBJ1-3; cdr3_aa: CASSSDRAGNTIYF; cdr3_nt: TGTGCCAGCAGCTCCGACAGGGCTGGAAACACCATATATTTT
v_call: TRBV4-1; cdr3_length: 16; clone_size: -; d_call: -; j_call: TRBJ1-2; cdr3_aa: CASSRARDNTNYGYTF; cdr3_nt: TGCGCCAGCAGCCGTGCCCGGGACAACACTAACTATGGCTACACCTTC
v_call: TRBV27; cdr3_length: 10; clone_size: -; d_call: -; j_call: TRBJ1-3; cdr3_aa: CASYGNTIYF; cdr3_nt: TGTGCCAGCTATGGAAACACCATATATTTT
v_call: TRBV10-2; cdr3_length: 14; clone_size: once; d_call: TRBD1; j_call: TRBJ2-3; cdr3_aa: CAAATRGIVDTQYF; cdr3_nt: TGCGCCGCCGCGACCAGGGGGATAGTAGATACGCAGTATTTT
v_call: TRBV2; cdr3_length: 15; clone_size: -; d_call: TRBD1; j_call: TRBJ1-5; cdr3_aa: CASSDRTGGNQPQHF; cdr3_nt: TGTGCCAGCAGTGACAGGACAGGGGGCAATCAGCCCCAGCATTTT
v_call: TRBV12-3/TRBV12-4; cdr3_length: 13; clone_size: -; d_call: -; j_call: TRBJ1-4; cdr3_aa: CASRTGPNEKLFF; cdr3_nt: TGTGCCAGCAGAACAGGGCCTAATGAAAAACTGTTTTTT
v_call: TRBV18; cdr3_length: 14; clone_size: -; d_call: -; j_call: TRBJ2-1; cdr3_aa: CASSPPGRGNEQFF; cdr3_nt: TGTGCCAGCTCACCACCGGGCAGGGGCAATGAGCAGTTCTTC
v_call: TRBV24-1; cdr3_length: 18; clone_size: once; d_call: TRBD2; j_call: TRBJ2-5; cdr3_aa: CATSDSSGTSGPQETQYF; cdr3_nt: TGTGCCACCAGTGATTCCTCCGGGACTAGCGGTCCCCAAGAGACCCAGTACTTC
v_call: TRBV7-9; cdr3_length: 18; clone_size: -; d_call: TRBD2; j_call: TRBJ2-2; cdr3_aa: CASSPRTSGRTNTGELFF; cdr3_nt: TGTGCCAGCAGCCCCCGGACTAGCGGGAGAACGAACACCGGGGAGCTGTTTTTT
v_call: TRBV6-1; cdr3_length: 14; clone_size: -; d_call: -; j_call: TRBJ1-5; cdr3_aa: CASSEADSNQPQHF; cdr3_nt: TGTGCCAGCAGTGAGGCAGATAGCAATCAGCCCCAGCATTTT
v_call: TRBV18; cdr3_length: 15; clone_size: -; d_call: TRBD1; j_call: TRBJ1-2; cdr3_aa: CASSPPGGVGYGYTF; cdr3_nt: TGTGCCAGCTCACCTCCAGGGGGAGTTGGGTATGGCTACACCTTC